The 32 T cell receptor beta chains in this list originate from one sample, sequenced in a study of response to subunit inactivated influenza vaccine. Each CDR3 protein is one row after TCRdb ran MiXCR on the RT-PCR reads. The sample consists of a few hundred thousand distinct CDR3 sequences, 14% of them appearing once. This sample comprised PBMCs from blood, obtained 12 days after vaccination. The receptors shown here come from a man aged 50 to 60 who received an inactivated influenza vaccine.

This clonotype turned up a few times. The V call is TRBV7-9, the J call TRBJ2-7; a weak D match, TRBD1 (6 bases). Germline assignment: CDR1 SEHNR and CDR2 FQNEAQ (reference sequence). The CDR3 totals 12 residues. V was pared by 5 bases and J by 6 bases, with 11 bases between. This CDR3 is CASSPRTAEQYF. The CDR3 nucleotides are TGTGCCAGCAGCCCCCGGACAGCCGAGCAGTACTTC.

A few counts support this clonotype. The chain combines TRBV12-3 or TRBV12-4 with TRBJ1-6; tentatively, D is TRBD1 (5 bases). Trimming cost V 5 bases and J 8 bases, with 16 bases left between them. The length of the CDR3 is 15 residues. The CDR3 coding sequence is TGTGCCAGCAGTGGGGGGACGGACCGATATTCACCCCTCCACTTT. The encoded protein is CASSGGTDRYSPLHF.

The CDR3 loop is CASNLRRGGGTEAFF. CDR3 DNA: TGTGCCAGCAATCTAAGACGGGGGGGCGGCACTGAAGCTTTCTTT. The rearrangement links TRBV6-2 or TRBV6-3 to TRBJ1-1; D perhaps matches TRBD1 (6 bases). This CDR3 region has 15 residues. Trimming took 7 bases from V and 4 from J, leaving 19 bases between them. In germline, CDR1 is MNHEY, CDR2 SVGEGT.

The chain carries TRBV4-3 and TRBJ2-3; 9 nucleotides match TRBD1. Per germline, CDR1 LGHNA and CDR2 YSLEER. Losses at the gene ends were 0 bases for V and 2 bases for J; bases not matched to a gene: 12. The CDR3 spans 19 residues. For the CDR3, the DNA is TGCGCCAGCAGCCAAGAATATTACCCCGGGACAGGGCACACAGATACGCAGTATTTT. Protein product: CASSQEYYPGTGHTDTQYF.

The chain employs TRBV4-3 and TRBJ2-1; D is ambiguous. Germline V gene data show CDR1 as LGHNA and CDR2 as YSLEER. Trimming cost V 6 bases and J 7 bases, with 13 bases left between them. The CDR3 is 13 amino acids. The CDR3 coding sequence is TGCGCCAGCAGTCAAACGACAACTAATGAGCAGTTCTTC. Amino acid sequence: CASSQTTTNEQFF.

This clonotype was seen only a few times. The chain has TRBV12-3 or TRBV12-4 and TRBJ2-3; D assignment may be TRBD1 or TRBD2 (5 bases each). V lost 6 bases and J 4 bases, leaving 14 bases between the germline ends. The CDR3 spans 14 residues. CDR3 sequence reads: CASSRRGPPDTQYF. As DNA, the CDR3 is TGTGCCAGCAGCCGACGGGGCCCGCCAGATACGCAGTATTTT.

The chain joins TRBV5-1 to TRBJ2-1; D possibly corresponds to TRBD2 (5 bases). The ends were cut back, 7 bases at V and 5 bases at J, with 13 bases in the middle. Germline V lookup: CDR1 SGHRS, CDR2 YFSETQ. CDR3 size: 13 residues. The CDR3 protein is CASSGSGNNEQFF. The CDR3 region has the DNA TGCGCCAGCTCCGGGTCGGGAAACAATGAGCAGTTCTTC.

This clonotype has ten or more counts. V is TRBV4-3 and J is TRBJ2-7; 9 bases line up with TRBD1. The germline V gene encodes CDR1 LGHNA and CDR2 YSLEER. The CDR3 totals 17 residues. Losses at the gene ends were 4 bases for V and 6 bases for J; bases not matched to a gene: 16. The CDR3 nucleotides are TGCGCCAGCAGCCGCCGGCAGGGTGTGGGACAGGGAAGCGAGCAGTACTTC. It specifies CASSRRQGVGQGSEQYF.

The rearrangement links TRBV29-1 to TRBJ2-4; 7 bases are shared with TRBD1. V shed 6 bases, J shed 2 bases, and the junction held 4 bases outside the gene matches. Germline CDR1 reads SQVTM; CDR2 reads ANQGSEA. The CDR3 contains 13 residues. CDR3 in amino acids: CSVTGQTKNIQYF. Written as DNA, the CDR3 is TGCAGCGTAACGGGACAGACCAAAAACATTCAGTACTTC.

This clonotype was seen more than once but under ten times. The chain joins TRBV11-3 to TRBJ2-2, with D uncertain. The CDR3 spans 16 residues. CDR1 and CDR2 (germline): SGHNT, YENEEA. Trimming cost V 1 base and J 7 bases, with 16 bases left between them. The CDR3, as DNA: TGTGCCAGCAGCTTAGGTTTGTCCAGCAGCGACGGGGAGCTGTTTTTT. Amino acids: CASSLGLSSSDGELFF.

The table lists this clonotype with many counts. V is TRBV5-6 and J is TRBJ2-3; no reliable D call. With 0 bases removed from V and 1 base from J, the gap between germline ends came to 12 bases. The CDR3 length is 16 residues. Germline V gene data show CDR1 as SGHDT and CDR2 as YYEEEE. In DNA, the CDR3 is TGTGCCAGCAGCTTGGACCCATCGCCTCGCACAGATACGCAGTATTTT. This sequence encodes CASSLDPSPRTDTQYF.

This clonotype was detected many times. The rearrangement uses TRBV9 and TRBJ2-7, with D maybe TRBD2 (7 bases). Germline-derived CDR1 and CDR2 are SGDLS and YYNGEE. The CDR3 is 12 residues long. With 1 base removed from V and 6 bases from J, the gap between germline ends came to 8 bases. CDR3 sequence reads: CASSVRGGEQYF. The CDR3 coding sequence is TGTGCCAGCAGCGTAAGGGGGGGCGAGCAGTACTTC.

The chain recombines TRBV28 with TRBJ2-2; D may be TRBD1 (6 bases). Looked up from germline, CDR1 is MDHEN and CDR2 is SYDVKM. Trimming shortened V by 2 bases and J by 6 bases, and 13 bases separated the two germline ends. The CDR3 covers 15 residues. As DNA, the CDR3 is TGTGCCAGCAGTTTACCCGGACAGCAAGCCGGGGAGCTGTTTTTT. Protein sequence: CASSLPGQQAGELFF.

This clonotype appeared many times. The V call is TRBV12-3 or TRBV12-4, the J call TRBJ2-1, with TRBD2 matching 10 bases. J gave up 4 bases and V 2 bases, and 5 bases lay outside the gene matches. The CDR3 runs 16 residues. The DNA for the CDR3 is TGTGCCAGCAGTTTATTCGGACTAGCGGATTACAATGAGCAGTTCTTC. Translating it yields CASSLFGLADYNEQFF.

The V and J genes are TRBV24-1 and TRBJ2-3; D is perhaps TRBD1 (6 bases). V was shortened by 9 bases and J by 3 bases, with 12 bases between the two germline ends. The CDR3 sequence is 13 residues long. Germline CDR1 reads KGHDR; CDR2 reads SFDVKD. The CDR3 region has the DNA TGTGCCACCCAGGGACACTATACAGATACGCAGTATTTT. Residues: CATQGHYTDTQYF.

This clonotype has ten or more counts. The chain couples TRBV3-1 to TRBJ1-5; D perhaps matches TRBD1 (5 bases). Germline CDR1 is LGHDT and CDR2 is YNNKEL (reference sequence). The germline V and J ends were trimmed by 5 bases and 11 bases, with 16 bases remaining between them. The CDR3 consists of 13 residues. The DNA for the CDR3 is TGTGCCAGCAGCTTGGGACGGAGCAAGTCCCAGCATTTT. Residues: CASSLGRSKSQHF.

This clonotype has more than one count but fewer than ten. V usage is TRBV6-5 and J usage is TRBJ2-1, with 11 positions matching TRBD2. The CDR3 extends over 17 amino acids. Germline CDR1 is MNHEY and CDR2 is SVGAGI. V gave up 4 bases and J gave up 10 bases; unmatched junction bases: 15. DNA for the CDR3: TGTGCCAGCAGTTTCTATAGCGGGGGGGTTGGACGTAACGAGCAGTTCTTC. Residues: CASSFYSGGVGRNEQFF.

The genes are TRBV5-4 and TRBJ2-3, with D uncertain. Trimming took 0 bases from V and 3 from J, leaving 8 bases between them. In germline, CDR1 is SGHNT, CDR2 YYREEE (reference sequence). The CDR3 contains 14 residues. In nucleotides, the CDR3 is TGTGCCAGCAGCTTGGCCTTGTTGACAGATACGCAGTATTTT. This translates into CASSLALLTDTQYF.

V usage is TRBV5-5 and J usage is TRBJ2-1; D uncertain. The CDR3 contains 14 residues. Germline loops: CDR1 SGHKS, CDR2 YYEKEE (reference sequence). Trimming took off 2 bases at V and 4 bases at J, with 10 bases between the two ends. The CDR3 DNA reads as TGTGCCAGCAGCTTCGCACAGTTATACAATGAGCAGTTCTTC. Its translation: CASSFAQLYNEQFF.

The table lists this clonotype with many counts. The chain links TRBV9 to TRBJ2-1; D not certain. V lost 4 bases, J lost 3 bases, and 14 bases lay in between. The germline CDR1 and CDR2 sequences are SGDLS and YYNGEE. The CDR3 loop spans 15 amino acids. CDR3 loop: CASSPPRLGYNEQFF. CDR3 nucleotide sequence: TGTGCCAGCAGCCCCCCCCGTTTAGGCTACAATGAGCAGTTCTTC.

V gene TRBV4-3 combines with J gene TRBJ2-2; the D call may be TRBD1 or TRBD2 (6 bases each). CDR1 and CDR2 (germline): LGHNA, YSLEER. The CDR3 is 15 amino acids. V lost 6 bases to trimming and J lost 7 bases, with 18 bases between them. In nucleotides, the CDR3 is TGCGCCAGCAGTCTACAGGGAGGAAAGGGCGGGGAGCTGTTTTTT. Encoded protein: CASSLQGGKGGELFF.

This clonotype was seen at least ten times. V gene TRBV5-1 combines with J gene TRBJ2-7, with TRBD1 matching 8 bases. The V and J ends lost 6 bases and 4 bases, in that order; junction bases with no gene match: 9. The CDR3 totals 14 residues. In germline, CDR1 is SGHRS, CDR2 YFSETQ. CDR3 DNA sequence: TGCGCCAGCAAAGCCGGGACAGGACCTTACGAGCAGTACTTC. Protein: CASKAGTGPYEQYF.

Ten or more counts support this clonotype. V and J are TRBV12-3 or TRBV12-4 and TRBJ2-2; D remains ambiguous. This CDR3 region has 15 residues. Between the trimmed V and J ends, which lost 2 bases and 0 bases, there was a span of 7 bases. The CDR3, as DNA: TGTGCCAGCAGTTTAAGTACGGCGAACACCGGGGAGCTGTTTTTT. This codes for CASSLSTANTGELFF.

This clonotype came up a few times. V gene TRBV6-1 combines with J gene TRBJ2-3, with 10 positions matching TRBD2. The junction had 7 bases not matched to a gene; V was cut back by 6 bases and J by 1 base. The CDR3 contains 16 residues. Looked up from germline, CDR1 is MNHNS and CDR2 is SASEGT. This CDR3 reads CASRKLAGSRTDTQYF. The CDR3 coding sequence is TGTGCCAGCAGAAAACTAGCGGGGTCTCGCACAGATACGCAGTATTTT.

The table lists this clonotype with a few counts. The CDR3 region is CASTGVGTGESYGYTF. In DNA, the CDR3 is TGTGCCAGCACGGGAGTCGGGACAGGGGAATCCTATGGCTACACCTTC. The V gene is TRBV6-1, the J gene TRBJ1-2; 10 bases align to TRBD1. The CDR3 contains 16 residues. Looked up from germline, CDR1 is MNHNS and CDR2 is SASEGT. V dropped 7 bases and J dropped 4; count of bases not matched to a gene: 12.

V and J are TRBV6-2 or TRBV6-3 and TRBJ1-4; D is unclear. CDR3 length: 15 residues. Trimming removed 2 bases from V and 0 bases from J, with 7 bases in between. CDR1 and CDR2 (germline): MNHEY, SVGEGT. As DNA, the CDR3 is TGTGCCAGCAGTTACAGGATTTCAACTAATGAAAAACTGTTTTTT. Amino acid sequence: CASSYRISTNEKLFF.

This clonotype was counted a few times. The gene calls are TRBV2 and TRBJ1-5; TRBD1 is a possible D gene (5 bases). V was cut by 4 bases and J by 4 bases, with 14 bases left in between. Germline V gene data show CDR1 as SNHLY and CDR2 as FYNNEI. The CDR3 totals 15 residues. The chain's CDR3 is CASSAAGRGNQPQHF. In DNA, the CDR3 is TGTGCCAGCAGTGCCGCAGGGCGAGGGAATCAGCCCCAGCATTTT.

This clonotype appeared a few times. The chain links TRBV6-6 to TRBJ2-3; D is unresolved. The CDR3 runs 12 residues. Trimming took 2 bases from V and 6 from J, leaving 6 bases between them. Germline lookup yields CDR1 MNHNY and CDR2 SVGAGI (reference sequence). As DNA, the CDR3 is TGTGCCAGCAGTTACCATTACGATACGCAGTATTTT. Its protein product is CASSYHYDTQYF.

The chain is built from TRBV20-1 and TRBJ2-7; unclear D gene. CDR3 length: 15 residues. Trimming pared 0 bases from V and 0 bases from J, leaving 12 bases between. Germline V CDR1 and CDR2: DFQATT, SNEGSKA (reference sequence). Written as DNA, the CDR3 is TGCAGTGCTAGAGATCGGCAGCCGAGCTCCTACGAGCAGTACTTC. Encoded protein: CSARDRQPSSYEQYF.

The chain links TRBV28 to TRBJ2-2, with D perhaps being TRBD1 or TRBD2 (5 bases each). The CDR3 contains 17 residues. Germline lookup yields CDR1 MDHEN and CDR2 SYDVKM. V lost 8 bases to trimming and J lost 11 bases, with 30 bases between them. The CDR3 loop is CASWPPLNAGSDFELFF. The CDR3 DNA reads TGTGCCAGCTGGCCCCCTCTTAATGCAGGGTCGGACTTCGAGCTGTTTTTT.

This clonotype has just a few counts. This chain uses TRBV15 with TRBJ2-7; possibly TRBD1 or TRBD2 for D (7 bases each). Trimming pared 4 bases from V and 3 bases from J, leaving 16 bases between. The CDR3 runs 15 residues. The germline V gene encodes CDR1 LNHNV and CDR2 YYDKDF (reference sequence). The chain's CDR3 is CATSIYRGLNYEQYF. The CDR3 DNA is TGTGCCACCAGCATCTACAGGGGACTAAACTACGAGCAGTACTTC.

This chain joins TRBV10-3 and TRBJ2-7, with 8 bases that match TRBD1. The CDR3 is made up of 16 amino acids. Germline V gives CDR1 ENHRY, CDR2 SYGVKD. Losses at the gene ends were 4 bases for V and 5 bases for J; bases not matched to a gene: 13. CDR3 bases: TGTGCCATCAGTGCATCTTCAGGGGGCGCAAGAAACGAGCAGTACTTC. Protein product: CAISASSGGARNEQYF.